A few counts support the clone carrying this TCR beta chain. V was shortened by 1 base and J by 7 bases, with 14 bases between the two germline ends. This CDR3 has 15 amino acids. Germline CDR1 reads SGHTA; CDR2 reads FQGNSA. Original processing methods: Nucleated cell counts were estimated from reference gene primer amplification. The table came from immunoSEQ multiplex PCR; TCRdb's copy has only in-frame clones and leaves some out. That table furnishes V, J and clone size, whereas the DNA furnished D and trimming. The sample has 150,000 to 180,000 clones; more than 80% are singletons. The data are from a study of blood T cell repertoires in COVID-19. On the study more broadly: Samples taken during acute and convalescent COVID-19 were collected in the United States, Italy and Spain. The analysed material was cDNA or gDNA that came from T cells, B-cell-depleted T cells, or PBMCs.

The receptor was derived from a man aged 50 to 60 with acute or convalescent COVID-19. The specimen sequenced was peripheral blood. The chain links TRBV7-2 to TRBJ2-1; D gene ambiguous. The CDR3 sequence is CASSLGGEYWNEQFF. The CDR3 DNA reads TGTGCCAGCAGCTTAGGTGGAGAATACTGGAATGAGCAGTTCTTC. The full variable domain, in which reference TRBV7-2 and TRBJ2-1 provide the parts outside the CDR3, is GAGVSQSPSNKVTEKGKDVELRCDPISGHTALYWYRQSLGQGLEFLIYFQGNSAPDKSGLPSDRFSAERTGGSVSTLTIQRTQQEDSAVYLCASSLGGEYWNEQFFGPGTRLTVL.